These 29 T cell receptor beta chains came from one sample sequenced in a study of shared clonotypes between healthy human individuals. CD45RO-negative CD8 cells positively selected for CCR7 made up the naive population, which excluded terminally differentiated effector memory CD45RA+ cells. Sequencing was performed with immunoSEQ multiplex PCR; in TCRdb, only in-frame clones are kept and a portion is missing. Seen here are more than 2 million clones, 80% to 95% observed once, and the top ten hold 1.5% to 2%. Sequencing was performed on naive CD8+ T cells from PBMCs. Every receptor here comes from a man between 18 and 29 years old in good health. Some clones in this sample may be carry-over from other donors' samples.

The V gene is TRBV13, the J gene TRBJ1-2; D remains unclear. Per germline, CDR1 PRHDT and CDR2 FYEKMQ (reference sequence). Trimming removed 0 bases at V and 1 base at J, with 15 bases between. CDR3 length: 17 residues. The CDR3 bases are TGTGCCAGCAGCTTAGGCCTGGGTGGAGGGAGTAACTATGGCTACACCTTC. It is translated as CASSLGLGGGSNYGYTF.

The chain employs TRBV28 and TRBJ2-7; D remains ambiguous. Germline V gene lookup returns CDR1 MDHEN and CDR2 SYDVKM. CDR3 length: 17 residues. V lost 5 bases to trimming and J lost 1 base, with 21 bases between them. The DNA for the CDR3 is TGTGCCAGCAGTCGATTAGAAAGACGGGCTCCTTCCTACGAGCAGTACTTC. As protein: CASSRLERRAPSYEQYF. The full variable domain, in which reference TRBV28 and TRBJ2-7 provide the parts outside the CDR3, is DVKVTQSSRYLVKRTGEKVFLECVQDMDHENMFWYRQDPGLGLRLIYFSYDVKMKEKGDIPEGYSVSREKKERFSLILESASTNQTSMYLCASSRLERRAPSYEQYFGPGTRLTVT.

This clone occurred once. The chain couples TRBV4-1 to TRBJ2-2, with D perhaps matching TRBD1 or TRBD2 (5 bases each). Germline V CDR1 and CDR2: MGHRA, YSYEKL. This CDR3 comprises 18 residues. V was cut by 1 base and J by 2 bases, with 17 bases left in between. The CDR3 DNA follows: TGCGCCAGCAGCCAAGCTTTTAGGGGACGGAGAAACACCGGGGAGCTGTTTTTT. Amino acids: CASSQAFRGRRNTGELFF.

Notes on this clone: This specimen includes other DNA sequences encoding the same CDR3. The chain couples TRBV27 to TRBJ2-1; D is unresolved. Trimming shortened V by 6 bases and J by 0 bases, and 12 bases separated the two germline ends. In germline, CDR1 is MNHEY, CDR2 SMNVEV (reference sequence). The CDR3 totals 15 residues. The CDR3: CASSIAVSSYNEQFF. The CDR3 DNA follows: TGTGCCAGCAGCATAGCTGTGAGCTCCTACAATGAGCAGTTCTTC.

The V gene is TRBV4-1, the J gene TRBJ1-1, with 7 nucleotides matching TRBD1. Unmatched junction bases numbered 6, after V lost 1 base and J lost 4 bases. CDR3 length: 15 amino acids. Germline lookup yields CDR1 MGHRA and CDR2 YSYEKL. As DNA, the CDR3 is TGCGCCAGCAGCCAAGCACCCAGGGGGACCACTGAAGCTTTCTTT. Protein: CASSQAPRGTTEAFF.

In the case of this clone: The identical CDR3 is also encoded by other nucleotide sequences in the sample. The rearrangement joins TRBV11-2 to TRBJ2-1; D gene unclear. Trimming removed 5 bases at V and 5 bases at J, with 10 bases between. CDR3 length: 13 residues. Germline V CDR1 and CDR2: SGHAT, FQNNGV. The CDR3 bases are TGTGCCAGCAGCCCGAGAATTAACAATGAGCAGTTCTTC. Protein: CASSPRINNEQFF.

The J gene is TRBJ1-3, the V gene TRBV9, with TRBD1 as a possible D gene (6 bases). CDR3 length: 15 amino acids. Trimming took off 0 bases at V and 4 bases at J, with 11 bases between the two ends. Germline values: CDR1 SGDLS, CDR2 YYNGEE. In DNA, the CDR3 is TGTGCCAGCAGCGTAGACCCAGGGGACGGAAACACCATATATTTT. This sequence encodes CASSVDPGDGNTIYF.

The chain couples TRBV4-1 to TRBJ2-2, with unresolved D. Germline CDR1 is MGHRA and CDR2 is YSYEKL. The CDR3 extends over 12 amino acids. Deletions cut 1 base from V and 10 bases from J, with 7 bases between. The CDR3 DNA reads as TGCGCCAGCAGCCAAGTCGGCGTGGAGCTGTTTTTT. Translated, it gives CASSQVGVELFF.

CDR3 nucleotide sequence: TGTGCCAGCAGGAAGCGGGACGCCGGCTACGAGCAGTACTTC. Its translation: CASRKRDAGYEQYF. The chain has TRBV11-2 and TRBJ2-7, with 7 bases lining up with TRBD2. CDR1 SGHAT and CDR2 FQNNGV come from the germline V gene. V shed 6 bases, J shed 3 bases, and the junction held 8 bases outside the gene matches. The CDR3 contains 14 residues.

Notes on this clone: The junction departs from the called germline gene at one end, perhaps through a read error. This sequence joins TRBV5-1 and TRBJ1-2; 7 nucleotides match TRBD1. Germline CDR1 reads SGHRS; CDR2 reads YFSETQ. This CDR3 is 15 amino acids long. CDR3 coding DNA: TGTGCCAGCAGCCCTCGTAGGGACAGCGGCTATGGCTACACCTTC. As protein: CASSPRRDSGYGYTF.

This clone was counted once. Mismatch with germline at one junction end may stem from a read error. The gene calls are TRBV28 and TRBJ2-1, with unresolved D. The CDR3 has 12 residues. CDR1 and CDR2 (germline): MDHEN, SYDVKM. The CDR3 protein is CASSVSHNEQFF. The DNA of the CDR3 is TGTGCCAGCAGCGTCTCCCACAATGAGCAGTTCTTC.

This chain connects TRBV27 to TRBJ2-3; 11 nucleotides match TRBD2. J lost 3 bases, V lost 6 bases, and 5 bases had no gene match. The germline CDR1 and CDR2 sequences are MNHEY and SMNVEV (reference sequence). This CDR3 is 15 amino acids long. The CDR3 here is CASSSTSGRTDTQYF. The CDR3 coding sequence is TGTGCCAGCAGCTCAACTAGCGGGAGAACAGATACGCAGTATTTT.

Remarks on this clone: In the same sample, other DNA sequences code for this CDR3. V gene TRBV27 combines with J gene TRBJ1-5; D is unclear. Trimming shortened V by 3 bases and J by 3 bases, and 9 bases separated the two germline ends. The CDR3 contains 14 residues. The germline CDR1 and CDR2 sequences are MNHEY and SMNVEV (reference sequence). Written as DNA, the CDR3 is TGTGCCAGCAGTTTTAGGGCCCCCAATCAGCCCCAGCATTTT. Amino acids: CASSFRAPNQPQHF.

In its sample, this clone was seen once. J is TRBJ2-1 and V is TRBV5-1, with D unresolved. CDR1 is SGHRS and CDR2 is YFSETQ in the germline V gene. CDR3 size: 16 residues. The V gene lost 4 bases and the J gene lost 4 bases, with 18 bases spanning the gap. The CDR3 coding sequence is TGCGCCAGCAGCATGAGACCGAACCCACCATACAATGAGCAGTTCTTC. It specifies CASSMRPNPPYNEQFF.

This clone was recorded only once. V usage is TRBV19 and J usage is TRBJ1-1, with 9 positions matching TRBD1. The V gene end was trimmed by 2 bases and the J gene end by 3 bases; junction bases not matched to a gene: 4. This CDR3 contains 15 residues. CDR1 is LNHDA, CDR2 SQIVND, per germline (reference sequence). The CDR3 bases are TGTGCCAGTAGTATAAAGGACAGGGGTTACACTGAAGCTTTCTTT. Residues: CASSIKDRGYTEAFF.

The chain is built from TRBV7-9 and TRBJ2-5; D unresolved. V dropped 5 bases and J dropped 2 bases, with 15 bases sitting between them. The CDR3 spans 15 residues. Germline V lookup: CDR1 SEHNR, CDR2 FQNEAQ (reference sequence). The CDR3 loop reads CASSSQRAVQETQYF. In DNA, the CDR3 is TGTGCCAGCAGCAGCCAGCGAGCTGTTCAAGAGACCCAGTACTTC.

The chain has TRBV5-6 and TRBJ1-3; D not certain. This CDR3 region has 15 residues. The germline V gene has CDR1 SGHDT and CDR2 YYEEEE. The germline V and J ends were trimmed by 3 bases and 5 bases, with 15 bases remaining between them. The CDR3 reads CASSSGSPRRNTIYF. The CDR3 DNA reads TGTGCCAGCAGCTCGGGGTCCCCCCGGCGAAACACCATATATTTT.

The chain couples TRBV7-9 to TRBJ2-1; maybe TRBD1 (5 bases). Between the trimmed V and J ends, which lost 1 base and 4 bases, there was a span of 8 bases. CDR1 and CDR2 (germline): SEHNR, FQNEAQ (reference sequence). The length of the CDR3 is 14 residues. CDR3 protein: CASSLVGEYNEQFF. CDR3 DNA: TGTGCCAGCAGCTTAGTAGGGGAATACAATGAGCAGTTCTTC.

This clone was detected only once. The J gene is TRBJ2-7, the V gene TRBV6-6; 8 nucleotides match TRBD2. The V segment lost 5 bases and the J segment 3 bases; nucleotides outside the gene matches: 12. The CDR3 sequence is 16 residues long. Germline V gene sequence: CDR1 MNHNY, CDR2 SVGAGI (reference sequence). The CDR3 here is CASSQPPSGRYYEQYF. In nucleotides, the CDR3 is TGTGCCAGCAGTCAACCGCCGAGCGGGAGATACTACGAGCAGTACTTC.

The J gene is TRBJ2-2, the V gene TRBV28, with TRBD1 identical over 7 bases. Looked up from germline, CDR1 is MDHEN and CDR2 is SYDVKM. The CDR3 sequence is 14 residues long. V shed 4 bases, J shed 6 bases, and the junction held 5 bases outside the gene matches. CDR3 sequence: CASSSTGEPGELFF. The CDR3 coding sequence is TGTGCCAGCAGTTCCACAGGGGAACCCGGGGAGCTGTTTTTT.

The CDR3 DNA reads TGTGCCAGCGTGGGATTAGAGGTGGGGACTAGGGAATACGAGCAGTACTTC. Translating gives CASVGLEVGTREYEQYF. This chain joins TRBV28 and TRBJ2-7; TRBD2 matches 8 bases. The CDR3 is made up of 17 amino acids. Germline V gives CDR1 MDHEN, CDR2 SYDVKM. The V and J ends lost 8 bases and 4 bases, in that order; junction bases with no gene match: 19.

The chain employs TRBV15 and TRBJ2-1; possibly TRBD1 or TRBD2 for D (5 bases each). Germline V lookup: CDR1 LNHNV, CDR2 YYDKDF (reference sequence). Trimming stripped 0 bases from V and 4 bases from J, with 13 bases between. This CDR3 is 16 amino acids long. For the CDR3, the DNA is TGTGCCACCAGCAGAGACCCGGGACCGAAATACAATGAGCAGTTCTTC. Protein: CATSRDPGPKYNEQFF.

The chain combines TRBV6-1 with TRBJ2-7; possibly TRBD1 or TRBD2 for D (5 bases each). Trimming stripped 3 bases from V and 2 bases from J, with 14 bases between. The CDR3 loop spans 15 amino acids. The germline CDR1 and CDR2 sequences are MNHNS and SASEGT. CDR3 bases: TGTGCCAGCAGTGAGGGCAGGGCGGGCACCTACGAGCAGTACTTC. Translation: CASSEGRAGTYEQYF.

CDR3 DNA sequence: TGTGCCAGCACCACTAAATATCACAATGAGCAGTTCTTC. Amino acid sequence: CASTTKYHNEQFF. J is TRBJ2-1 and V is TRBV6-5; D is uncertain. The V and J ends lost 7 bases and 5 bases respectively, with 12 bases between them. The CDR3 extends over 13 amino acids. Germline assignment: CDR1 MNHEY and CDR2 SVGAGI.

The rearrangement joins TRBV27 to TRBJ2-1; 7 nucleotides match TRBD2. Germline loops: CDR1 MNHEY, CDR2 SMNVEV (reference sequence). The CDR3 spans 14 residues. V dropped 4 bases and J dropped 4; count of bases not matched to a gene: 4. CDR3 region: CASSSAGAYNEQFF. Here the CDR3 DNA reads TGTGCCAGCAGTTCCGCGGGAGCGTACAATGAGCAGTTCTTC.

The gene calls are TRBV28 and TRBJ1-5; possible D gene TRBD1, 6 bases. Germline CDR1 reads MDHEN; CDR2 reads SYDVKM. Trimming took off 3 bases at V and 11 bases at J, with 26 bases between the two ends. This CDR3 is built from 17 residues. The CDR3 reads CASSFPPGRGTRLAQHF. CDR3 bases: TGTGCCAGCAGTTTCCCTCCTGGGAGGGGGACAAGGCTGGCCCAGCATTTT.

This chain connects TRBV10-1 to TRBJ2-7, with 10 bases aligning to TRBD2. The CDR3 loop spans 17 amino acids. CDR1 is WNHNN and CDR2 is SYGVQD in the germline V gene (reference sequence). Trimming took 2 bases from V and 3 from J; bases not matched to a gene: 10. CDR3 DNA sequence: TGCGCCAGCAGTGAGGGGACTAGCGAAAGATCGGGCTACGAGCAGTACTTC. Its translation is CASSEGTSERSGYEQYF.

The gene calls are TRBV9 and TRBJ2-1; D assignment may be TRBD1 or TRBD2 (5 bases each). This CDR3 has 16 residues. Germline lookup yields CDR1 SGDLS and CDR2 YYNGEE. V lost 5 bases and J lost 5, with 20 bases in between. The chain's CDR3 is CASSFPRDRVNNEQFF. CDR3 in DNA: TGTGCCAGCAGTTTTCCCCGGGACCGGGTTAACAATGAGCAGTTCTTC.

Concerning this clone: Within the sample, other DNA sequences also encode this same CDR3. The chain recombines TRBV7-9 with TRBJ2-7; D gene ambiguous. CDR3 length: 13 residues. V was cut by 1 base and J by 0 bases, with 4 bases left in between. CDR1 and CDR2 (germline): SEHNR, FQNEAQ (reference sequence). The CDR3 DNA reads TGTGCCAGCAGCTTAGTTCTCTCCTACGAGCAGTACTTC. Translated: CASSLVLSYEQYF.